The present T cell receptor (beta chain) was sequenced within a study of shared clonotypes between healthy human individuals. This CDR3 is 16 amino acids long. J gave up 0 bases and V 1 base, and 5 bases lay outside the gene matches. CDR1 SGHVS and CDR2 FQNEAQ come from the germline V gene. DNA from unsorted PBMC was sequenced on ten immunoSEQ deep assay plates. Data came from immunoSEQ multiplex PCR; TCRdb stores just in-frame clones and leaves some out. The sample carries approximately 500,000 clones, about 72% recorded once. The receptor was isolated from a woman aged 40 to 49 in good health. Some clones in this sample may be carry-over from other donors' samples. The specimen sequenced was PBMCs. The V gene is TRBV7-8, the J gene TRBJ2-7, with 8 positions matching TRBD2. The CDR3 is CASSLVRLANSYEQYF. The CDR3 DNA reads TGTGCCAGCAGCTTAGTCAGACTAGCGAACTCCTACGAGCAGTACTTC.